This TCR beta chain originates from a study of blood T cell repertoires in COVID-19. For the study at large: COVID-19 samples, acute and convalescent, were from the United States, Italy and Spain. T cells, B-cell-depleted T cells, or PBMCs provided the cDNA or gDNA that served as material.

Participants' own reports of clinical history determined their cohort assignment. Symptom resolution, clearance, or two negative PCRs marked donors in Cohort 3 as recovered. The protocol was immunoSEQ multiplex PCR, while the TCRdb copy is restricted to in-frame clones and leaves out a portion. The sample lists about 160,000 clones, around 80% occurring once. Input material: PBMCs or T cells enriched from blood (not recorded which). The TCR originated in a woman in her forties or fifties who had recovered from COVID-19.

CDR3 in DNA: TGTGCCAGCAGCTTCCCGAGCGGGAGCTCCTACGAGCAGTACTTC. Protein sequence: CASSFPSGSSYEQYF. The V and J genes are TRBV5-6 and TRBJ2-7, with 8 bases aligning to TRBD2. The CDR3 sequence is 15 residues long. V was pared by 2 bases and J by 0 bases, with 4 bases of the junction left unmatched. Germline CDR1 reads SGHDT; CDR2 reads YYEEEE.